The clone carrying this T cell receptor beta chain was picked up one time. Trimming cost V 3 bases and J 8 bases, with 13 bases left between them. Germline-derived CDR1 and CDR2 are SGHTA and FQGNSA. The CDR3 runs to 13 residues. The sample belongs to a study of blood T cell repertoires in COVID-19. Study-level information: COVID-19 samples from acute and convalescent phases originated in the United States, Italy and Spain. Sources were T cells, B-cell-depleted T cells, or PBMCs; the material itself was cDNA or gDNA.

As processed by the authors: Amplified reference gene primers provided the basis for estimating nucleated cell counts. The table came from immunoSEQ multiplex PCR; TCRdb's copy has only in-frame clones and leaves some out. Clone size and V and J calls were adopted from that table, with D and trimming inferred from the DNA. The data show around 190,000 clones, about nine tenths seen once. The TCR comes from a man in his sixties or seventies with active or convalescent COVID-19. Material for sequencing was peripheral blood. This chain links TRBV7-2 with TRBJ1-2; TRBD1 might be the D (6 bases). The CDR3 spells CASSFRDTSGYTF. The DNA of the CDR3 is TGTGCCAGCAGCTTCCGGGACACAAGCGGCTACACCTTC.